What follows describes a single TCR beta chain. The antigen is not known. HTBI primers from iRepertoire and Arm-PCR of CDR3 regions yielded the TCR beta libraries. Each CDR3 protein gets one entry after TCRdb re-called the multiplex PCR reads with MiXCR. The sample carries about 470,000 distinct CDR3 sequences, about 15% recorded once. This CDR3 comprises 15 residues. Trimming took 0 bases from V and 0 from J, leaving 7 bases between them. Germline CDR1 MGHRA, CDR2 YSYEKL. As to time point: newly diagnosed GD, antithyroid drugs for less than 3 months. Preparation of the TCR library used RNA extracted from PBMCs. The data belong to a study of regulatory T cells in long-lasting Graves disease. Study-wide results and caveats: Authors noted too few samples as a limitation. There were preferences for TRBV28, TRBJ1-2 and TRBJ2-5 in persistent disease.

A further study also used this sample, focusing on T cells in Graves' hyperthyroidism and ophthalmopathy.

Source: peripheral blood mononuclear cells (PBMCs), taken at new diagnosis, from a patient treated with antithyroid drugs. The sequence was collected from a woman in her 30s with Graves disease. The chain carries TRBV4-1 and TRBJ2-3; the D gene is possibly TRBD2 (5 bases). CDR3 DNA: TGCGCCAGCAGCCAAGAGGGCGGGAGCACAGATACGCAGTATTTT. This gives the protein CASSQEGGSTDTQYF.